This entry is about one TCR beta chain. No cognate antigen has been identified for it. No qualities accompany the bases; no much larger clone lies one base away. The V end gives up 3 bases and the J end 0 bases, leaving 5 bases in the junction not matched to a gene. Spanning cysteine to phenylalanine, the CDR3 consists of 17 amino acids. The only DNA kept is the CDR3, 51 bases in frame from the first base. From the germline V gene, CDR1 is MDHEN and CDR2 is SYDVKM. Each collaborating institution followed its own protocols to collect whole blood in K2EDTA tubes. For TCRbeta analysis, collaborators shipped samples in one of three forms: frozen whole blood, isolated PBMCs, or DNA extracted from either of those sample types. The data originate from a study of blood T cell repertoires in COVID-19 (dated by TCRdb to about 2020). Turning to the overall study: Samples from collaborators originated in the United States, Italy and Spain and spanned both the acute and convalescent phases of COVID-19. The samples were drawn from two sources: the first 160 participants of the ongoing ImmuneRACE study, and approximately 1,300 subjects contributed by 6 global collaborators. Nearly every sample came with metadata listing a de-identified subject ID, COVID-19 status, age in years and sex. Where HLA class I and class II types were available, the types were taken from metadata supplied by the sample provider, not from assay-based typing. The prospective study material was composed of cDNA or gDNA derived from T cells, B-cell-depleted T cells, or PBMCs. A freely available public database, intended as a resource for researchers studying the immune response to SARS-CoV-2, is where the repertoires were released. Deeply sampled blood TCRbeta repertoires from subjects exposed to, actively infected with, or recovered from COVID-19 were included in the dataset. Results the study describes overall, beyond this receptor: The quantity of clinical and demographic metadata differed by source and by participant and was supplied without curation.

The immunoSEQ Assay, a bias-controlled multiplex PCR, was used to amplify TCRbeta CDR3 regions from genomic DNA. Turning to the authors' computational methods: Within the assay, amplification of reference gene primers was used to estimate how many nucleated cells each sample contained. To quantify the absolute abundance of each unique TCRbeta CDR3 rearrangement, sequence reads were collapsed and filtered. For each sample, productive Simpson clonality was calculated as the square root of Simpson's diversity index across productive rearrangements. Drawn from immuneACCESS, this table holds only the in-frame rearrangements with V and J called that TCRdb kept. Clones are partly lost; checked studies trace under half to an unresolved V gene and leave the rest unexplained. The V and J calls and clone size were taken over from that table, and D and trimming were inferred from the DNA. Across this sample there are 300,000 to 350,000 clones, with about four fifths seen only once. The ten largest clones take up almost 3% of the sample.

Recombination connected TRBV28 to TRBJ2-2, and TRBD1 matches 9 of the central bases. This clonotype was sampled from a man under 40 with active or convalescent COVID-19. Sequenced input: peripheral blood. The DNA sequence reads TGTGCCAGCAGTTTCCCCCGGGACAGGGCGAACACCGGGGAGCTGTTTTTT. Its protein product is CASSFPRDRANTGELFF. Supplemented by the reference TRBV28 and TRBJ2-2 proteins around the CDR3, the complete variable domain is DVKVTQSSRYLVKRTGEKVFLECVQDMDHENMFWYRQDPGLGLRLIYFSYDVKMKEKGDIPEGYSVSREKKERFSLILESASTNQTSMYLCASSFPRDRANTGELFFGEGSRLTVL.